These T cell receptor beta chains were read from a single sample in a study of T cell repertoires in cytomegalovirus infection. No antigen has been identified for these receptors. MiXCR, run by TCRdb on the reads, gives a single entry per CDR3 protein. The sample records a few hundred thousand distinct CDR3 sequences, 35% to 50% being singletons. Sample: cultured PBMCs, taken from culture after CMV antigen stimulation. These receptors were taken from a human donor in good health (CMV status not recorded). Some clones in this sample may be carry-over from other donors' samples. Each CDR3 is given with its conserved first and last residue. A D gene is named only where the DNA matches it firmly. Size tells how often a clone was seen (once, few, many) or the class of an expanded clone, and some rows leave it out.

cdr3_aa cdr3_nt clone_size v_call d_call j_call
CASRPSGEPITDTQYF TGTGCCAGCAGGCCTAGCGGGGAACCTATCACAGATACGCAGTATTTT - TRBV27 TRBD2 TRBJ2-3
CATSASGPLADTQYF TGTGCCACCAGTGCGAGCGGACCTCTTGCGGATACGCAGTATTTT - TRBV24-1 - TRBJ2-3
CASRGEGLEAFF TGTGCCAGCAGGGGAGAGGGGCTGGAAGCTTTCTTT - TRBV12-3/TRBV12-4 - TRBJ1-1
CASSRGTGLSGYTF TGTGCCAGCAGCAGAGGGACCGGCTTGAGTGGCTACACCTTC - TRBV7-2 - TRBJ1-2
CASGKMREGLRGYTF TGTGCCAGTGGGAAGATGCGGGAAGGGCTACGTGGCTACACCTTC - TRBV19 - TRBJ1-2
CASSRQGQNTGELFF TGTGCCAGCAGCCGACAGGGACAGAACACCGGGGAGCTGTTTTTT many TRBV7-2 TRBD1 TRBJ2-2
CASSQEHAQREQFF TGTGCCAGCAGCCAGGAACACGCCCAAAGGGAGCAGTTCTTC - TRBV7-6 - TRBJ2-1
CASSDRFRGANTGELFF TGCGCCAGCAGCGACCGGTTTCGGGGGGCGAACACCGGGGAGCTGTTTTTT - TRBV5-1 TRBD2 TRBJ2-2
CASSFSSTTLRAFF TGTGCCAGCAGCTTCTCCTCGACAACCCTAAGGGCTTTCTTT - TRBV7-9 - TRBJ1-1
CAVNPPGTDTQYF TGTGCCGTAAACCCCCCGGGCACAGATACGCAGTATTTT - TRBV6-1 - TRBJ2-3
CASSSGAQGMDTEAFF TGTGCCAGCAGCTCGGGGGCACAGGGGATGGACACTGAAGCTTTCTTT once TRBV28 TRBD1 TRBJ1-1
CASSNVAGVNEQFF TGTGCCAGCAGCAATGTAGCGGGAGTCAATGAGCAGTTCTTC - TRBV7-9 TRBD2 TRBJ2-1
CASTLGNTEAFF TGTGCCAGTACCTTGGGGAACACTGAAGCTTTCTTT - TRBV19 - TRBJ1-1
CASSLSTENQPQHF TGTGCCAGCAGTCTCTCGACAGAAAATCAGCCCCAGCATTTT - TRBV12-3/TRBV12-4 - TRBJ1-5
CASSLAGTGVQYF TGTGCCAGCAGCTTAGCCGGGACAGGGGTCCAGTATTTT few TRBV7-6 TRBD1 TRBJ2-3
CSAIPPAAGWSYNEQFF TGCAGTGCTATACCCCCAGCCGCAGGGTGGTCCTACAATGAGCAGTTCTTC - TRBV20-1 - TRBJ2-1
CASSLIKGWGTEAFF TGTGCCAGCAGCTTAATCAAAGGATGGGGCACTGAAGCTTTCTTT - TRBV11-2 - TRBJ1-1
CASSSMRGTTEAFF TGTGCCAGCAGTTCCATGAGGGGGACCACTGAAGCTTTCTTT few TRBV7-8 - TRBJ1-1
CASSLAGGIETQYF TGTGCCAGCAGCTTAGCGGGGGGGATTGAGACCCAGTACTTC few TRBV7-6 TRBD2 TRBJ2-5
CSARRPSYSNQPQHF TGCAGTGCTAGAAGGCCGAGCTATAGCAATCAGCCCCAGCATTTT - TRBV20-1 - TRBJ1-5
CASSLSGLAGGNTQYF TGTGCCAGCAGCTTATCGGGACTAGCGGGGGGAAATACGCAGTATTTT few TRBV7-8 TRBD2 TRBJ2-3
CASTLSGRTGQYF TGTGCCAGCACCCTATCCGGTCGGACCGGGCAGTACTTC - TRBV6-2/TRBV6-3 - TRBJ2-7
CAISESGTSGNMELFF TGTGCCATCAGTGAGTCGGGAACTAGCGGGAATATGGAGCTGTTTTTT few TRBV10-3 TRBD2 TRBJ2-2
CSASRQAKNIQYF TGCAGTGCTAGCCGACAAGCCAAAAACATTCAGTACTTC - TRBV20-1 - TRBJ2-4
CASSFFSAGVDEQYF TGTGCCAGCAGCTTCTTCTCAGCGGGGGTGGACGAGCAGTACTTC few TRBV7-2 TRBD2 TRBJ2-7